This TCR beta chain was recovered during a study of blood T cell repertoires in COVID-19. The overall study: Spain, Italy and the United States supplied samples that represented acute and convalescent COVID-19.

The CDR3 has 17 amino acids. In germline, CDR1 is LNHDA, CDR2 SQIVND (reference sequence). V shed 7 bases and J 6 bases; nucleotides not matched to a gene: 14. Only in-frame clones appear in the TCRdb table, and some are missing; sequencing was by immunoSEQ multiplex PCR. The sample gives about 310,000 clones, around nine tenths of which show up once; about 9.4% is in the top ten. Clinical histories supplied by participants themselves formed the basis of cohort assignment. The chain employs TRBV19 and TRBJ2-2, with TRBD1 identical over 10 bases. The sample comprised PBMCs or T cells enriched from blood (not recorded which). This clonotype was obtained from a woman younger than 45 who had recovered from COVID-19. The CDR3 nucleotides are TGTGCCAGTACCGATGCAACCGGGACAGGGGTGGCCGGGGAGCTGTTTTTT. It codes for CASTDATGTGVAGELFF.